The 21 T cell receptor beta chains reported below all come from one sample, sequenced in a study of Graves' ophthalmopathy and Graves' hyperthyroidism. Transcripts of RNA were the source for amplifying TCR beta CDR3 regions. HTBI primers were used in a first-round RT-PCR, which preceded a second-round multiplex PCR. Via MiXCR, TCRdb re-called the multiplex PCR reads, giving one row per CDR3 protein. Of about 740,000 distinct CDR3 sequences in the sample, approximately 40% were seen once. The sequenced material came from peripheral blood. These receptors originate from an adult man with Graves' ophthalmopathy.

This clonotype came up a few times. The chain couples TRBV20-1 to TRBJ1-2; 7 positions agree with TRBD1. After removal of 4 bases from V and 7 bases from J, the junction contained 9 bases not matched to a gene. This CDR3 is 13 amino acids long. Germline assignment: CDR1 DFQATT and CDR2 SNEGSKA (reference sequence). The CDR3 bases are TGCAGTGCTAATAGGGGGCGATTCGGTGGCTACACCTTC. It is translated as CSANRGRFGGYTF.

This chain links TRBV2 with TRBJ1-2, with TRBD1 as a possible D gene (5 bases). V was clipped by 0 bases and J by 6 bases, with 11 bases between them. The CDR3 is 14 amino acids. Germline V gene sequence: CDR1 SNHLY, CDR2 FYNNEI. The CDR3 here is CASSEAGGWDGYTF. CDR3 nucleotides: TGTGCCAGCAGTGAAGCGGGGGGGTGGGATGGCTACACCTTC.

The chain couples TRBV9 to TRBJ1-2, with D tentatively TRBD1 (6 bases). The CDR3 extends over 15 amino acids. Trimming removed 4 bases from V and 8 bases from J, with 21 bases in between. Germline V gene lookup returns CDR1 SGDLS and CDR2 YYNGEE. CDR3 sequence reads: CASSTSGTRKTGYTF. CDR3 coding DNA: TGTGCCAGCAGCACTTCCGGGACACGGAAAACAGGCTACACCTTC.

There are many counts of this clonotype. One end of the junction is discordant with germline, which a read error may explain. The rearrangement uses TRBV10-3 and TRBJ1-6, with D unresolved. The germline V gene has CDR1 ENHRY and CDR2 SYGVKD. The CDR3 loop spans 12 amino acids. In DNA, the CDR3 is TGTGCCAGCAGTGACGAACTAAGGGCCCTCCACTTT. Translation: CASSDELRALHF.

A note on this clonotype: No conserved phenylalanine or tryptophan ends this CDR3, so it is likely a read error. The DNA is omitted, as the CDR3 cannot be located on it reliably, and the CDR3 follows TCRdb's listing. This rearrangement joins TRBV7-9 to TRBJ2-7; TRBD2, the table's D call, was not compared with the DNA. The germline V gene encodes CDR1 SEHNR and CDR2 FQNEAQ (reference sequence). The length of the CDR3 is 15 amino acids, counting both ends. CDR3 region: CASSSGTGTSGGVLI.

The genes are TRBV25-1 and TRBJ1-5; D might be TRBD1 (5 bases). Per germline, CDR1 MGHDK and CDR2 SYGVNS. The CDR3 length is 14 residues. Trimming stripped 4 bases from V and 4 bases from J, with 11 bases between. The CDR3 DNA follows: TGTGCCAGCAGTGCTAGGGGAGATAATCAGCCCCAGCATTTT. Encoded protein: CASSARGDNQPQHF.

In its sample, this clonotype was seen a few times. This chain links TRBV28 with TRBJ1-1; D not resolved. V lost 6 bases to trimming and J lost 3 bases, with 8 bases between them. The CDR3 extends over 12 amino acids. Per the germline V gene, CDR1 is MDHEN and CDR2 is SYDVKM. The CDR3 coding sequence is TGTGCCAGCAGCACAGTTGACACTGAAGCTTTCTTT. Its protein product is CASSTVDTEAFF.

This clonotype was seen ten or more times. CDR3 in amino acids: CASSVNLNTEAFF. In nucleotides, the CDR3 is TGCGCCAGCAGCGTTAACCTGAACACTGAAGCTTTCTTT. J is TRBJ1-1 and V is TRBV5-1; no firm D call. Looked up from germline, CDR1 is SGHRS and CDR2 is YFSETQ. This CDR3 spans 13 amino acids. Trimming left V 4 bases short and J 0 bases short, with 7 bases between.

The V and J genes are TRBV7-9 and TRBJ1-1; 9 nucleotides match TRBD1. The CDR3 consists of 14 residues. The trim removed 6 bases at V and 0 bases at J, leaving 2 bases unmatched. Germline assignment: CDR1 SEHNR and CDR2 FQNEAQ (reference sequence). CDR3 coding DNA: TGTGCCAGCAGACGGGACAGGGTGAACACTGAAGCTTTCTTT. Protein product: CASRRDRVNTEAFF.

The chain combines TRBV25-1 with TRBJ1-2; the D gene is possibly TRBD1 (5 bases). The CDR3 is 14 amino acids. Trimming removed 5 bases at V and 2 bases at J, with 12 bases between. CDR1 MGHDK and CDR2 SYGVNS come from the germline V gene. The CDR3 loop is CASSYGAGNYGYTF. The CDR3 DNA sequence: TGTGCCAGCAGTTATGGGGCAGGGAACTATGGCTACACCTTC.

Many counts were recorded for this clonotype. The gene calls are TRBV20-1 and TRBJ2-5; D might be TRBD1 (6 bases). V was cut by 0 bases and J by 5 bases, with 13 bases left in between. The CDR3 runs to 14 residues. Germline V gene sequence: CDR1 DFQATT, CDR2 SNEGSKA (reference sequence). CDR3 protein: CSARDLGQSETQYF. In DNA, the CDR3 is TGCAGTGCTAGAGATCTCGGACAGTCGGAGACCCAGTACTTC.

The V call is TRBV25-1, the J call TRBJ2-2; D gene ambiguous. Per the germline V gene, CDR1 is MGHDK and CDR2 is SYGVNS. There are 12 residues in the CDR3. V lost 0 bases, J lost 8 bases, and 4 bases lay in between. The CDR3 region has the DNA TGTGCCAGCAGTGAATATTCAGGGGAGCTGTTTTTT. It encodes CASSEYSGELFF.

This clonotype has just a few counts. The chain has TRBV6-5 and TRBJ1-6; D unclear. The CDR3 contains 13 residues. Per germline, CDR1 MNHEY and CDR2 SVGAGI. The V gene lost 7 bases and the J gene lost 7 bases, with 11 bases spanning the gap. Here the CDR3 reads CASKRPENSPLHF. The CDR3 DNA sequence: TGTGCCAGCAAGCGCCCTGAAAATTCACCCCTCCACTTT.

At least ten counts were recorded for this clonotype. V and J are TRBV2 and TRBJ1-5; 11 bases match TRBD1. There are 15 residues in the CDR3. Germline values: CDR1 SNHLY, CDR2 FYNNEI. J gave up 9 bases and V 7 bases, and 11 bases lay outside the gene matches. The DNA of the CDR3 is TGTGCCAGCAATGGGGACAGGGGGGCGGATGGGCCCCAGCATTTT. Translating gives CASNGDRGADGPQHF.

This clonotype has more than one count but fewer than ten. The chain joins TRBV5-8 to TRBJ2-5; D may correspond to TRBD1 or TRBD2 (5 bases each). Trimming took off 4 bases at V and 2 bases at J, with 15 bases between the two ends. Germline CDR1 is SGHTS and CDR2 is YDEGEE. The length of the CDR3 is 15 residues. In DNA form, the CDR3 reads TGTGCCAGCAGCGCGAGATTCGGGGCGCAAGAGACCCAGTACTTC. Its translation is CASSARFGAQETQYF.

This clonotype was observed once. A much more abundant neighbour one base away suggests this may be a read error. CDR3 sequence reads: CASQMRGGVAFF. CDR3 in DNA: TGTGCCAGTCAGATGAGAGGCGGAGTAGCTTTCTTT. The rearrangement uses TRBV19 and TRBJ1-1; D gene ambiguous. Trimming left V 8 bases short and J 10 bases short, with 17 bases between. The CDR3 runs to 12 residues. The germline CDR1 and CDR2 sequences are LNHDA and SQIVND (reference sequence).

As DNA, the CDR3 is TGCGCCAGCAGCCCCCGACAGGGAACGGGCCAGCCCCAGCATTTT. This translates into CASSPRQGTGQPQHF. The J gene is TRBJ1-5, the V gene TRBV4-1; the match to TRBD1 covers 7 bases. V lost 4 bases to trimming and J lost 7 bases; unmatched junction nucleotides: 10. There are 15 residues in the CDR3. CDR1 is MGHRA, CDR2 YSYEKL, per germline.

This clonotype was observed at least ten times. The genes are TRBV16 and TRBJ1-5; weak D call: TRBD1 (5 bases). CDR1 and CDR2 (germline): KGHSY, FQNENV. The germline V and J ends were trimmed by 0 bases and 6 bases, with 18 bases remaining between them. This CDR3 contains 17 residues. CDR3 residues: CASSQSAAGNHSQPQHF. The DNA for the CDR3 is TGTGCCAGCAGCCAATCAGCGGCAGGGAACCATTCTCAGCCCCAGCATTTT.

In its sample, this clonotype was seen a few times. J is TRBJ1-1 and V is TRBV20-1; 8 bases match TRBD1. The CDR3 spans 14 residues. The J segment lost 3 bases and the V segment lost 6 bases, leaving 9 bases of the junction unmatched. Germline values: CDR1 DFQATT, CDR2 SNEGSKA (reference sequence). The CDR3 coding sequence is TGCAGTGCGCTGGGACAGGACGCTGACACTGAAGCTTTCTTT. This sequence encodes CSALGQDADTEAFF.

The rearrangement uses TRBV20-1 and TRBJ1-4; D possibly corresponds to TRBD1 (5 bases). There are 13 residues in the CDR3. V was trimmed by 0 bases and J by 11 bases, leaving 13 bases between them. Germline-derived CDR1 and CDR2 are DFQATT and SNEGSKA (reference sequence). CDR3 region: CSARDSAGRKLFF. The CDR3 coding sequence is TGCAGTGCTAGAGATTCGGCAGGGAGGAAACTGTTTTTT.

This chain links TRBV6-6 with TRBJ2-7; either TRBD1 or TRBD2 may fit D (6 bases each). The CDR3 has 14 amino acids. Trimming removed 3 bases from V and 5 bases from J, with 14 bases in between. Germline CDR1 reads MNHNY; CDR2 reads SVGAGI (reference sequence). This chain's CDR3 is CASSYRRGNDEQYF. The CDR3 DNA sequence: TGTGCCAGCAGTTATCGGAGGGGGAACGACGAGCAGTACTTC.